What follows describes a single TCR beta chain. These data come from a study of cytomegalovirus exposure and HLA in healthy donors. Germline lookup yields CDR1 LNHNV and CDR2 YYDKDF (reference sequence). This CDR3 has 15 amino acids. The trim removed 5 bases at V and 6 bases at J, leaving 12 bases unmatched. Assay: immunoSEQ multiplex PCR; the TCRdb copy retains only in-frame clones and omits some. The sample has roughly 48,000 clones, approximately 88% seen once. The sequenced material came from PBMCs. This TCR was sampled from a woman in her 30s in good health and CMV-seronegative. V usage is TRBV15 and J usage is TRBJ2-7, with TRBD1 matching 8 bases. In DNA, the CDR3 is TGTGCCACCAGCCGCGGGATCAGGGGGCCAAGCGAGCAGTACTTC. This codes for CATSRGIRGPSEQYF.